A single sample is the source of the 11 T cell receptor beta chains below, sequenced in a study of blood T cell repertoires in COVID-19. The repertoire was sequenced with immunoSEQ multiplex PCR; TCRdb's copy has only in-frame clones and lacks some. The repertoire holds about 60,000 clones, approximately 91% seen once, with 7.3% in the top ten. Sequenced input: peripheral blood. Receptor source: a human donor in a cohort sampled during active COVID-19.

This sequence joins TRBV6-5 and TRBJ1-1; TRBD1 is a possible D gene (6 bases). There are 14 residues in the CDR3. The V gene's germline CDR1 is MNHEY and CDR2 SVGAGI. Trimming pared 7 bases from V and 4 bases from J, leaving 16 bases between. The CDR3 nucleotides read TGTGCCAGCAATTTAACAGGGTGCGGCACTGAAGCTTTCTTT. As protein: CASNLTGCGTEAFF.

The rearrangement joins TRBV3-1 (or the pseudogene TRBV3-2) to TRBJ1-6, with 10 bases aligning to TRBD1. Trimming at V came to 4 bases and at J to 13 bases, leaving 4 bases not matched to a gene. There are 13 residues in the CDR3. From germline, CDR1 is LGHDT and CDR2 YNNKEL (reference sequence). In DNA, the CDR3 is TGTGCCAGCAGCCGGGACAGGGGAGGGCCCCTCCACTTT. Translating it yields CASSRDRGGPLHF.

This clone was found once. This chain links TRBV15 with TRBJ2-7, with a weak D call TRBD1 (6 bases). Germline V gene data show CDR1 as LNHNV and CDR2 as YYDKDF (reference sequence). The CDR3 spans 14 residues. V was shortened by 0 bases and J by 4 bases, with 10 bases between the two germline ends. This CDR3 is CATSRDSQGYEQYF. The CDR3 DNA follows: TGTGCCACCAGCAGAGATTCCCAGGGGTACGAGCAGTACTTC. Full variable domain (missing parts from reference TRBV15 and TRBJ2-7): DAMVIQNPRYQVTQFGKPVTLSCSQTLNHNVMYWYQQKSSQAPKLLFHYYDKDFNNEADTPDNFQSRRPNTSFCFLDIRSPGLGDTAMYLCATSRDSQGYEQYFGPGTRLTVT.

The chain couples TRBV7-2 to TRBJ1-2; 10 bases are a match to TRBD1. Germline V CDR1 and CDR2: SGHTA, FQGNSA. This CDR3 has 15 amino acids. V gave up 5 bases and J gave up 8 bases; unmatched junction bases: 11. CDR3 loop: CASSIPDRGQRGYTF. The DNA of the CDR3 is TGTGCCAGCAGCATACCCGACAGGGGGCAAAGGGGCTACACCTTC.

The genes are TRBV7-9 and TRBJ2-2; TRBD1 agrees at 7 bases. V trimming: 3 bases; J trimming: 4 bases; junction bases outside the gene matches: 5. The CDR3 totals 15 residues. Germline CDR1 reads SEHNR; CDR2 reads FQNEAQ (reference sequence). The CDR3 coding sequence is TGTGCCAGCAGCTTCCAGGGGGTAGTCACCGGGGAGCTGTTTTTT. Translating gives CASSFQGVVTGELFF.

This chain joins TRBV6-6 and TRBJ1-2; 8 nucleotides line up with TRBD1. The ends lost 5 bases at V and 3 bases at J; junction bases unmatched: 2. The CDR3 runs to 13 residues. Germline values: CDR1 MNHNY, CDR2 SVGAGI (reference sequence). In nucleotides, the CDR3 is TGTGCCAGCAGTCCGGGACAGGACTATGGCTACACCTTC. Translation: CASSPGQDYGYTF.

The V and J genes are TRBV9 and TRBJ1-1, with D unresolved. Germline loops: CDR1 SGDLS, CDR2 YYNGEE. The CDR3 contains 13 residues. Trimming took off 0 bases at V and 4 bases at J, with 7 bases between the two ends. Here the CDR3 reads CASSVELSTEAFF. The CDR3 DNA is TGTGCCAGCAGCGTAGAACTATCCACTGAAGCTTTCTTT.

The chain uses TRBV7-2 and TRBJ1-3; D gene uncertain. Trimming left V 8 bases short and J 8 bases short, with 10 bases between. The CDR3 loop spans 11 amino acids. Germline CDR1 and CDR2: SGHTA and FQGNSA. The CDR3 DNA is TGTGCCAGCCGCCCGAGGGACACCATATATTTT. This codes for CASRPRDTIYF.

The chain links TRBV6-2 or TRBV6-3 to TRBJ1-1; no reliable D call. Per germline, CDR1 MNHEY and CDR2 SVGEGT. The CDR3 has 13 amino acids. With 5 bases removed from V and 7 bases from J, the gap between germline ends came to 14 bases. CDR3 DNA: TGTGCCAGCAGTACGGGGATTAGCAATGAAGCTTTCTTT. Its translation is CASSTGISNEAFF.

Comment on this clone: One end of the junction fails to match germline, which may point to a read error. The chain employs TRBV7-7 and TRBJ2-2; D gene ambiguous. Germline CDR1 reads SSHAT; CDR2 reads FNYEAQ (reference sequence). CDR3 length equals 14 residues. The CDR3 loop is CASSPIPDTGELFF. The CDR3, as DNA: TGTGCTAGCAGCCCCATCCCGGACACCGGGGAGCTGTTTTTT.

J is TRBJ2-1 and V is TRBV7-3, with D possibly TRBD2 on 6 matching bases. The CDR3 has 16 amino acids. Germline V gives CDR1 SGHTA, CDR2 FQGTGA. V lost 0 bases, J lost 3 bases, and 12 bases lay in between. The CDR3 DNA sequence: TGTGCCAGCAGCTTAACGGGGGTAGCGGACTACAATGAGCAGTTCTTC. It specifies CASSLTGVADYNEQFF.